Listed here are 16 T cell receptor beta chains from one sample, sequenced in a study of regulatory T cells in long-lasting Graves disease. HTBI primers from iRepertoire and Arm-PCR of CDR3 regions yielded the TCR beta libraries. TCRdb itself ran the multiplex PCR reads through MiXCR, one entry per CDR3 protein. There are around 460,000 distinct CDR3 sequences in the sample; roughly 21% occur only once, and about 6.6% lies in the top ten. The time point denotes: persistent/refractory GD, antithyroid drugs over 5 years with positive TRAb. PBMC-derived RNA was used for the TCR library. The sequencing used peripheral blood mononuclear cells (PBMCs), collected when the disease was refractory, from a patient treated with antithyroid drugs. These receptors were collected from a female donor with Graves disease.

With respect to this clonotype: A much larger clonotype is one base distant, so this may be a read error. The chain couples TRBV27 to TRBJ2-2, with D possibly being TRBD1 or TRBD2 (6 bases each). The CDR3 extends over 14 amino acids. Germline-derived CDR1 and CDR2 are MNHEY and SMNVEV (reference sequence). CDR3 amino acids: CASSLGADTGGLFF. The CDR3 nucleotides are TGTGCCAGCAGTTTGGGGGCGGACACCGGGGGGCTGTTTTTT.

The table lists this clonotype with a few counts. This chain links TRBV7-9 with TRBJ2-7, with D uncertain. The germline gives CDR1 SEHNR, CDR2 FQNEAQ (reference sequence). Trimming shortened V by 5 bases and J by 3 bases, and 8 bases separated the two germline ends. The CDR3 loop spans 12 amino acids. The CDR3 here is CASSPHVYEQYF. CDR3 coding DNA: TGTGCCAGCAGCCCCCACGTCTACGAGCAGTACTTC.

This chain joins TRBV10-3 and TRBJ1-5; a weak D match, TRBD1 (5 bases). Germline CDR1 is ENHRY and CDR2 is SYGVKD. CDR3 length: 16 amino acids. The V gene lost 4 bases and the J gene lost 4 bases, with 17 bases spanning the gap. The CDR3: CAISATRDPKNQPQHF. DNA of the CDR3: TGTGCCATCAGTGCAACACGGGACCCCAAAAATCAGCCCCAGCATTTT.

The CDR3 coding sequence is TGTGCCAGCAGTTCAGGGGACCCCTTTAGCAATCAGCCCCAGCATTTT. Its translation is CASSSGDPFSNQPQHF. The chain couples TRBV6-5 to TRBJ1-5; tentatively, D is TRBD1 (6 bases). The CDR3 spans 16 residues. The germline gives CDR1 MNHEY, CDR2 SVGAGI. Trimming left V 4 bases short and J 0 bases short, with 13 bases between.

In this sample, this clonotype turned up many times. This chain links TRBV28 with TRBJ2-5; D unclear. Germline-derived CDR1 and CDR2 are MDHEN and SYDVKM. The germline V and J ends were trimmed by 6 bases and 0 bases, with 14 bases remaining between them. There are 15 residues in the CDR3. The CDR3 loop reads CASSLAEYDQETQYF. The CDR3 nucleotides read TGTGCCAGCAGCCTCGCGGAGTATGACCAAGAGACCCAGTACTTC.

The table lists this clonotype with many counts. This sequence joins TRBV6-2 or TRBV6-3 and TRBJ1-2; perhaps TRBD1 as D (5 bases). From germline, CDR1 is MNHEY and CDR2 SVGEGT. V was shortened by 2 bases and J by 0 bases, with 7 bases between the two germline ends. The CDR3 has 14 residues. The CDR3: CASSYGGSNYGYTF. The CDR3 region has the DNA TGTGCCAGCAGTTACGGGGGATCTAACTATGGCTACACCTTC.

The count of this clonotype is one. V usage is TRBV30 and J usage is TRBJ2-2, with D maybe TRBD2 (5 bases). With 1 base removed from V and 10 bases from J, the gap between germline ends came to 10 bases. The CDR3 is made up of 12 amino acids. Looked up from germline, CDR1 is GTSNPN and CDR2 is SVGIG (reference sequence). CDR3 protein: CAWSGGSEELFF. CDR3 nucleotides: TGTGCCTGGAGTGGAGGGTCCGAGGAGCTGTTTTTT. Full variable domain (outside the CDR3, taken from reference TRBV30 and TRBJ2-2): SQTIHQWPATLVQPVGSPLSLECTVEGTSNPNLYWYRQAAGRGLQLLFYSVGIGQISSEVPQNLSASRPQDRQFILSSKKLLLSDSGFYLCAWSGGSEELFFGEGSRLTVL.

This clonotype was seen many times. This chain connects TRBV28 to TRBJ1-1; D is possibly TRBD1 (5 bases). With 4 bases removed from V and 1 base from J, the gap between germline ends came to 10 bases. This CDR3 region has 14 residues. CDR1 and CDR2 from the germline V gene are MDHEN and SYDVKM. Here the CDR3 reads CASSSRQPNTEAFF. In DNA, the CDR3 is TGTGCCAGCAGTTCGCGACAGCCGAACACTGAAGCTTTCTTT.

This clonotype was recorded many times. The chain recombines TRBV28 with TRBJ1-1; D ambiguous. CDR3 length: 13 residues. Germline assignment: CDR1 MDHEN and CDR2 SYDVKM. The V end was cut by 5 bases, the J end by 7 bases, with 14 bases between. Written as DNA, the CDR3 is TGTGCCAGCAGTCAGGTGAACCGGGGTGAAGCTTTCTTT. Protein: CASSQVNRGEAFF.

This clonotype has a count of ten or more. V usage is TRBV12-3 or TRBV12-4 and J usage is TRBJ2-5; D remains unclear. The length of the CDR3 is 13 residues. The V and J ends lost 1 base and 7 bases respectively, with 10 bases between them. The CDR3 sequence: CASSLGVAATQYF. CDR3 nucleotide sequence: TGTGCCAGCAGTTTAGGGGTTGCGGCGACCCAGTACTTC.

The V and J genes are TRBV9 and TRBJ2-1, with 14 nucleotides matching TRBD2. The J segment lost 2 bases and the V segment lost 3 bases, leaving 10 bases of the junction unmatched. This CDR3 region has 19 residues. Germline assignment: CDR1 SGDLS and CDR2 YYNGEE. The CDR3 nucleotides read TGTGCCAGCAGCGCGAGGGGGACTAGCGGGAGATCGACCTACAATGAGCAGTTCTTC. It translates to CASSARGTSGRSTYNEQFF.

The chain recombines TRBV19 with TRBJ2-7; 10 bases agree with TRBD2. This CDR3 has 16 amino acids. Germline CDR1 LNHDA, CDR2 SQIVND (reference sequence). J lost 3 bases, V lost 10 bases, and 15 bases had no gene match. The CDR3 loop is CATRSLGTSEDYEQYF. The CDR3 DNA follows: TGTGCCACCCGCTCCTTAGGGACTAGCGAGGACTACGAGCAGTACTTC.

The CDR3 spells CSARVWVAGVRNYEQYF. The CDR3 nucleotides read TGCAGTGCTAGAGTCTGGGTAGCGGGAGTCCGTAACTACGAGCAGTACTTC. This rearrangement joins TRBV20-1 to TRBJ2-7; 9 bases map to TRBD2. V lost 1 base and J lost 3; bases outside the gene matches: 13. The CDR3 is made up of 17 amino acids. Germline loops: CDR1 DFQATT, CDR2 SNEGSKA (reference sequence).

This chain links TRBV7-9 with TRBJ1-6, with D perhaps TRBD1 (6 bases). The CDR3 has 15 residues. CDR1 and CDR2 (germline): SEHNR, FQNEAQ (reference sequence). With 5 bases removed from V and 5 bases from J, the gap between germline ends came to 13 bases. CDR3 bases: TGTGCCAGCAGCCCCGTAAGGGGGGATAATTCACCCCTCCACTTT. As protein: CASSPVRGDNSPLHF.

This clonotype has a handful of counts. V and J are TRBV20-1 and TRBJ1-2; D is unresolved. The germline V gene has CDR1 DFQATT and CDR2 SNEGSKA (reference sequence). CDR3 length equals 14 residues. V lost 3 bases, J lost 4 bases, and 15 bases lay in between. CDR3 residues: CSASLEYPAYGYTF. The CDR3, as DNA: TGCAGTGCTAGTCTCGAGTACCCCGCCTATGGCTACACCTTC.

This chain connects TRBV6-1 to TRBJ2-7, with TRBD2 matching 7 bases. CDR1 and CDR2 (germline): MNHNS, SASEGT. This CDR3 contains 14 residues. J was trimmed by 3 bases and V by 6 bases; bases with no gene match: 8. The chain's CDR3 is CASRSSGSLYEQYF. The DNA of the CDR3 is TGTGCCAGCAGGTCTAGCGGCTCACTCTACGAGCAGTACTTC.